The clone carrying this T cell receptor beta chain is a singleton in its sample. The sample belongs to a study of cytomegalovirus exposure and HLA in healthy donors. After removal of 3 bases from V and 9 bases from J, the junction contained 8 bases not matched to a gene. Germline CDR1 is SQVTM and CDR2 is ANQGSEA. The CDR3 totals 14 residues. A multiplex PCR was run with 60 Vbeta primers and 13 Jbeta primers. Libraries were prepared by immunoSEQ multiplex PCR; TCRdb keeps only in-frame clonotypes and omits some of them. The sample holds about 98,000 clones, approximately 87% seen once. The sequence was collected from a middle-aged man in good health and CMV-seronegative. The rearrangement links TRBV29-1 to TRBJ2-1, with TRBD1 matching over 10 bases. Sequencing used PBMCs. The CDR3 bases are TGCAGCGTTGACCTCCGGGACAGGGGATGTGAGCAGTTCTTC. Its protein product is CSVDLRDRGCEQFF.